This entry lists 28 T cell receptor beta chains sequenced from one sample in a study of identical twins. MiXCR, applied by TCRdb to the 5' RACE reads, yields one record per CDR3 protein. In the table there are over 600,000 distinct CDR3 sequences, around 20% of which are singletons. The sample was also linked to a second study, of T cells expressing NK-cell markers.

The specimen was PBMCs. These receptors all come from a woman aged 18-30 years in good health.

This clonotype was seen a handful of times. The V and J genes are TRBV9 and TRBJ2-7; TRBD1 or TRBD2 may be the D gene (5 bases each). The V gene lost 3 bases and the J gene lost 2 bases, with 12 bases spanning the gap. The CDR3 sequence is 14 residues long. Germline V gene lookup returns CDR1 SGDLS and CDR2 YYNGEE. CDR3 in DNA: TGTGCCAGCAGCGCGGGACGTACAGCCTACGAGCAGTACTTC. The encoded protein is CASSAGRTAYEQYF.

This clonotype was observed at least ten times. V is TRBV20-1 and J is TRBJ2-3; unclear D gene. The V end lost 3 bases, the J end lost 0 bases, and 10 bases lay between the germline ends. Germline lookup yields CDR1 DFQATT and CDR2 SNEGSKA (reference sequence). This CDR3 has 14 residues. The CDR3 DNA follows: TGCAGTGCTAGTGATATAGGGAGCACAGATACGCAGTATTTT. It codes for CSASDIGSTDTQYF.

The chain recombines TRBV7-6 with TRBJ2-7, with 9 bases fitting TRBD1. The CDR3 consists of 21 residues. V lost 5 bases, J lost 2 bases, and 25 bases stayed unmatched. The germline V gene encodes CDR1 SGHVS and CDR2 FNYEAQ. CDR3 sequence: CASSIRPGQGNADLGAYEQYF. The CDR3, as DNA: TGTGCCAGCAGCATAAGACCGGGACAGGGTAACGCTGATCTTGGGGCCTACGAGCAGTACTTC.

The chain recombines TRBV12-3 or TRBV12-4 with TRBJ1-2, with D tentatively TRBD1 (5 bases). V lost 10 bases, J lost 4 bases, and 13 bases lay in between. This CDR3 is built from 12 residues. The CDR3: CATRAGSYGYTF. The CDR3 DNA follows: TGTGCCACCCGTGCAGGGTCCTATGGCTACACCTTC.

At least ten counts were recorded for this clonotype. The CDR3: CSARTGQAGGEQYF. Written as DNA, the CDR3 is TGCAGTGCTAGAACGGGTCAGGCGGGCGGCGAGCAGTACTTC. The V and J genes are TRBV20-1 and TRBJ2-7, with a weak D call TRBD2 (5 bases). The length of the CDR3 is 14 residues. Germline V gene data show CDR1 as DFQATT and CDR2 as SNEGSKA (reference sequence). Trimming left V 2 bases short and J 6 bases short, with 17 bases between.

This clonotype has a count of ten or more. The gene calls are TRBV12-3 or TRBV12-4 and TRBJ2-5, with D hard to call. V lost 8 bases, J lost 2 bases, and 21 bases lay in between. This CDR3 has 16 amino acids. This chain's CDR3 is CASGRTASILQETQYF. The DNA for the CDR3 is TGTGCCAGCGGTCGAACGGCATCGATTCTTCAAGAGACCCAGTACTTC.

This clonotype turned up a few times. The V and J genes are TRBV9 and TRBJ2-3; 11 positions agree with TRBD2. V dropped 0 bases and J dropped 4; count of bases not matched to a gene: 1. Germline CDR1 and CDR2: SGDLS and YYNGEE. The CDR3 sequence is 15 residues long. CDR3 nucleotides: TGTGCCAGCAGCGTAGAACTAGCGGGAGCAGATACGCAGTATTTT. Its translation: CASSVELAGADTQYF.

The table lists this clonotype with a few counts. This may be a read error: a much more frequent sequence differs by one nucleotide. This chain links TRBV20-1 with TRBJ1-3; the D is unclear. There are 13 residues in the CDR3. Germline V gene lookup returns CDR1 DFQATT and CDR2 SNEGSKA (reference sequence). CDR3 nucleotide sequence: TGCAGTGCTAGAGATCGGGTAGGAAACACCACATATTTT. Translated: CSARDRVGNTTYF.

This clonotype occurred many times. The chain has TRBV5-1 and TRBJ2-1; D gene unclear. This CDR3 comprises 11 residues. The V gene's germline CDR1 is SGHRS and CDR2 YFSETQ. Trimming took off 5 bases at V and 9 bases at J, with 9 bases between the two ends. The CDR3 loop reads CASSDVGEQFF. Written as DNA, the CDR3 is TGCGCCAGCAGTGATGTGGGTGAGCAGTTCTTC.

This clonotype was recorded a few times. J is TRBJ2-2 and V is TRBV6-5, with 10 bases aligning to TRBD2. Germline CDR1 reads MNHEY; CDR2 reads SVGAGI. V trimming: 2 bases; J trimming: 4 bases; junction bases outside the gene matches: 4. The CDR3 runs to 16 residues. CDR3 DNA sequence: TGTGCCAGCAGTTACCCCGGGACTAGCGTCACCGGGGAGCTGTTTTTT. Protein sequence: CASSYPGTSVTGELFF.

Many counts were recorded for this clonotype. V and J are TRBV29-1 and TRBJ2-3, with TRBD2 matching over 9 bases. There are 15 residues in the CDR3. The germline gives CDR1 SQVTM, CDR2 ANQGSEA. Germline trimming cut 1 base from V and 1 base from J; bases unmatched to any gene: 3. CDR3 residues: CSVEARTSGTDTQYF. As DNA, the CDR3 is TGCAGCGTTGAAGCAAGGACTAGCGGCACAGATACGCAGTATTTT.

This clonotype was seen more than once but under ten times. CDR3 DNA sequence: TGTGCCAGCAGCCTCGGACAGGGGGCTTATCAGCCCCAGCATTTT. Its protein is CASSLGQGAYQPQHF. This chain joins TRBV13 and TRBJ1-5; 11 bases fit TRBD1. Germline lookup yields CDR1 PRHDT and CDR2 FYEKMQ (reference sequence). The CDR3 covers 15 residues. V was pared by 5 bases and J by 5 bases, with 5 bases of the junction left unmatched. Complete variable domain (other parts from reference TRBV13 and TRBJ1-5): AAGVIQSPRHLIKEKRETATLKCYPIPRHDTVYWYQQGPGQDPQFLISFYEKMQSDKGSIPDRFSAQQFSDYHSELNMSSLELGDSALYFCASSLGQGAYQPQHFGDGTRLSIL.

The chain recombines TRBV27 with TRBJ2-7; a possible D gene is TRBD2 (5 bases). The CDR3 is 16 amino acids. Trimming removed 2 bases from V and 4 bases from J, with 18 bases in between. Germline V gene lookup returns CDR1 MNHEY and CDR2 SMNVEV (reference sequence). The CDR3 sequence is CASSLRTAVFGYEQYF. The CDR3 DNA follows: TGTGCCAGCAGTTTACGGACTGCTGTGTTTGGATACGAGCAGTACTTC.

The chain couples TRBV19 to TRBJ2-1, with TRBD2 matching over 8 bases. Per the germline V gene, CDR1 is LNHDA and CDR2 is SQIVND (reference sequence). The V segment lost 7 bases and the J segment 2 bases; nucleotides outside the gene matches: 4. This CDR3 contains 14 residues. CDR3 sequence reads: CASNGGGPYNEQFF. The CDR3 DNA is TGTGCCAGTAACGGCGGGGGGCCCTACAATGAGCAGTTCTTC.

V usage is TRBV15 and J usage is TRBJ2-7, with D perhaps matching TRBD1 (6 bases). V lost 0 bases and J lost 2, with 11 bases in between. Germline CDR1 LNHNV, CDR2 YYDKDF (reference sequence). The CDR3 covers 15 residues. The CDR3 loop reads CATSRDRGGPYEQYF. Written as DNA, the CDR3 is TGTGCCACCAGCAGAGATAGAGGGGGACCCTACGAGCAGTACTTC.

This clonotype was picked up a small number of times. V gene TRBV12-3 or TRBV12-4 combines with J gene TRBJ2-1; D gene unclear. V was clipped by 2 bases and J by 8 bases, with 16 bases between them. The CDR3 has 15 amino acids. Here the CDR3 DNA reads TGTGCCAGCAGTTTAAAGGGCCCGGGCCCACATGAGCAGTTCTTC. Protein: CASSLKGPGPHEQFF.

The genes are TRBV5-1 and TRBJ2-7; no clear D. Trimming cost V 0 bases and J 0 bases, with 16 bases left between them. Germline V gene sequence: CDR1 SGHRS, CDR2 YFSETQ. The CDR3 runs to 17 residues. The CDR3 DNA follows: TGCGCCAGCAGCTTGGTAGGTTCTGTGGGGTTCTCCTACGAGCAGTACTTC. The encoded protein is CASSLVGSVGFSYEQYF.

This clonotype was counted only a few times. The rearrangement joins TRBV7-2 to TRBJ2-1; 8 bases are shared with TRBD2. This CDR3 is 15 amino acids long. V lost 1 base and J lost 3; bases outside the gene matches: 2. Per germline, CDR1 SGHTA and CDR2 FQGNSA. CDR3 DNA: TGTGCCAGCAGCTTAGGACTAGCGCACTACAATGAGCAGTTCTTC. Translating gives CASSLGLAHYNEQFF.

This clonotype was counted between two and nine times. The chain is built from TRBV5-1 and TRBJ2-7; D might be TRBD1 (6 bases). The V end lost 0 bases, the J end lost 2 bases, and 30 bases lay between the germline ends. This CDR3 spans 21 amino acids. The V gene's germline CDR1 is SGHRS and CDR2 YFSETQ. Written as DNA, the CDR3 is TGCGCCAGCAGCTTGGCCTCTCAATCCCTCCGGAGTAGGACAGAGACCTACGAGCAGTACTTC. It yields the protein CASSLASQSLRSRTETYEQYF.

This clonotype has only a few counts. V gene TRBV18 combines with J gene TRBJ2-7; 13 nucleotides line up with TRBD2. The CDR3 has 15 residues. Germline V lookup: CDR1 KGHSH, CDR2 LQKENI. The V segment lost 4 bases and the J segment 2 bases; nucleotides outside the gene matches: 2. The CDR3 spells CASSRLAGGPYEQYF. The CDR3 DNA is TGTGCCAGCTCACGACTAGCGGGAGGCCCCTACGAGCAGTACTTC. Complete variable domain (other parts from reference TRBV18 and TRBJ2-7): NAGVMQNPRHLVRRRGQEARLRCSPMKGHSHVYWYRQLPEEGLKFMVYLQKENIIDESGMPKERFSAEFPKEGPSILRIQQVVRGDSAAYFCASSRLAGGPYEQYFGPGTRLTVT.

The gene calls are TRBV10-3 and TRBJ1-5, with D unclear. Trimming took 4 bases from V and 1 from J, leaving 8 bases between them. CDR3 length equals 14 residues. Germline values: CDR1 ENHRY, CDR2 SYGVKD. The CDR3 loop is CAISVDLSNQPQHF. For the CDR3, the DNA is TGTGCCATCAGTGTTGATCTCAGCAATCAGCCCCAGCATTTT.

This clonotype was counted between two and nine times. The CDR3 reads CSVGIAGVQTGELFF. CDR3 nucleotide sequence: TGCAGCGTTGGTATAGCGGGAGTTCAAACCGGGGAGCTGTTTTTT. J is TRBJ2-2 and V is TRBV29-1; 9 nucleotides agree with TRBD2. This CDR3 spans 15 amino acids. Unmatched junction bases numbered 8, after V lost 4 bases and J lost 5 bases. CDR1 and CDR2 from the germline V gene are SQVTM and ANQGSEA.

This sequence joins TRBV5-1 and TRBJ1-6; the D is unclear. Germline values: CDR1 SGHRS, CDR2 YFSETQ. This CDR3 is built from 13 residues. Trimming cost V 0 bases and J 10 bases, with 8 bases left between them. CDR3 coding DNA: TGCGCCAGCAGCTTGGAGGGAGGGTCACCCCTCCACTTT. Residues: CASSLEGGSPLHF.

The rearrangement joins TRBV6-1 to TRBJ2-7; D may be TRBD1 (6 bases). The CDR3 sequence is 14 residues long. V shed 6 bases and J shed 3 bases, with 15 bases lying between them. CDR1 and CDR2 (germline): MNHNS, SASEGT. CDR3 DNA: TGTGCCAGCAGCCGGAAATCACAGGGCTACGAGCAGTACTTC. Protein product: CASSRKSQGYEQYF.

CDR3 residues: CASSSPGQSYYEQYF. CDR3 nucleotides: TGTGCCAGCAGTTCCCCGGGACAATCCTACTACGAGCAGTACTTC. The V and J genes are TRBV27 and TRBJ2-7, with D tentatively TRBD1 (6 bases). Germline V gene lookup returns CDR1 MNHEY and CDR2 SMNVEV (reference sequence). The V end lost 4 bases, the J end lost 3 bases, and 16 bases lay between the germline ends. The CDR3 runs to 15 residues.

This clonotype has a single count. The V gene is TRBV18, the J gene TRBJ2-5, with D uncertain. The CDR3 sequence is 14 residues long. Germline V gene lookup returns CDR1 KGHSH and CDR2 LQKENI. V lost 4 bases to trimming and J lost 3 bases, with 12 bases between them. CDR3 loop: CASSRRDTKETQYF. The CDR3 bases are TGTGCCAGCTCACGACGAGATACCAAAGAGACCCAGTACTTC.

This clonotype was recorded many times. One end of the junction varies from germline; a read error may be responsible. J is TRBJ1-1 and V is TRBV10-3; D gene uncertain. This CDR3 has 12 residues. The germline V gene has CDR1 ENHRY and CDR2 SYGVKD. CDR3 DNA: TGTGCCGTCAGCCCCCTTAACACTGAAGCTTTCTTT. Translated, it gives CAVSPLNTEAFF.

The genes are TRBV20-1 and TRBJ2-2; TRBD1 aligns across 8 bases. Germline values: CDR1 DFQATT, CDR2 SNEGSKA (reference sequence). V trimming: 0 bases; J trimming: 7 bases; junction bases outside the gene matches: 13. This CDR3 comprises 17 residues. CDR3 DNA: TGCAGTGCTAGAGAACCTCCAGGGACAGGAACTAACGGGGAGCTGTTTTTT. Encoded protein: CSAREPPGTGTNGELFF.